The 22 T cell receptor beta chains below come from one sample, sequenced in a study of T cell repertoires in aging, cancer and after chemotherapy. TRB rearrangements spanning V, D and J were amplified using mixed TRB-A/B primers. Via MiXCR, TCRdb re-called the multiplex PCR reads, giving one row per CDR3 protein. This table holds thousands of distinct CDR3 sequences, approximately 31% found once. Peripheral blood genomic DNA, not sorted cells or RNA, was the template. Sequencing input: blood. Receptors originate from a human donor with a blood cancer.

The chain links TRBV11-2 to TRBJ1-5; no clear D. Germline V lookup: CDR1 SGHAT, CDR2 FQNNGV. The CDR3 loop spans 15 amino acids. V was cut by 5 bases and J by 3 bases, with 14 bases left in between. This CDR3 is CASSPSRSLNQPQHF. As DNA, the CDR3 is TGTGCCAGCAGCCCGAGTAGGTCCCTCAATCAGCCCCAGCATTTT.

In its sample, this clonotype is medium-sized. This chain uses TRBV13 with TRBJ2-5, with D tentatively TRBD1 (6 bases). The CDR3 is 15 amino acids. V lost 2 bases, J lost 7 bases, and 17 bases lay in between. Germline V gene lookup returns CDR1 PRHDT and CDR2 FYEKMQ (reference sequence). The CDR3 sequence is CASSLLGPGVGTQYF. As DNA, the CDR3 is TGTGCCAGCAGCTTATTGGGACCAGGGGTTGGGACCCAGTACTTC.

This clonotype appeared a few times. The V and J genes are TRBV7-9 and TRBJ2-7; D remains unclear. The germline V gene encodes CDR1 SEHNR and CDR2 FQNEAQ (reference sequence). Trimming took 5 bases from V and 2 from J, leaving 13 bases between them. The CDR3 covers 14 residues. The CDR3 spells CASSPRTAPYEQYF. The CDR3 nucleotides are TGTGCCAGCAGCCCAAGGACGGCCCCCTACGAGCAGTACTTC.

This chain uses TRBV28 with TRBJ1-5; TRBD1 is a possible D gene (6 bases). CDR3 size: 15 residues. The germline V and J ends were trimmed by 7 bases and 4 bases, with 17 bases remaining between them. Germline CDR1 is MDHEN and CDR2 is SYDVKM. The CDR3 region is CASKRRGPGNQPQHF. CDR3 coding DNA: TGTGCCAGCAAACGGCGGGGGCCTGGGAATCAGCCCCAGCATTTT. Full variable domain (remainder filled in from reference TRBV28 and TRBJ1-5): DVKVTQSSRYLVKRTGEKVFLECVQDMDHENMFWYRQDPGLGLRLIYFSYDVKMKEKGDIPEGYSVSREKKERFSLILESASTNQTSMYLCASKRRGPGNQPQHFGDGTRLSIL.

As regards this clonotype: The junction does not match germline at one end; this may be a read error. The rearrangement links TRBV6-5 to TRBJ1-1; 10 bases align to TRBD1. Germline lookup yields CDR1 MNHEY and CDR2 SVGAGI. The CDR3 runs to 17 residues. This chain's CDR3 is CASSSRDRGKRNSEAFF. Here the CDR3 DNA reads TGTGCCAGCAGTTCCCGGGACAGGGGCAAGCGGAACTCTGAAGCTTTCTTT.

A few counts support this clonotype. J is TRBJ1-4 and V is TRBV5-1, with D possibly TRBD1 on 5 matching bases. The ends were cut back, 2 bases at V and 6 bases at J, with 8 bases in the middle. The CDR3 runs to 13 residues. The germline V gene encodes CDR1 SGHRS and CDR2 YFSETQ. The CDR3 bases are TGCGCCAGCAGCTTATCGGGGGATGAAAAACTGTTTTTT. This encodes CASSLSGDEKLFF.

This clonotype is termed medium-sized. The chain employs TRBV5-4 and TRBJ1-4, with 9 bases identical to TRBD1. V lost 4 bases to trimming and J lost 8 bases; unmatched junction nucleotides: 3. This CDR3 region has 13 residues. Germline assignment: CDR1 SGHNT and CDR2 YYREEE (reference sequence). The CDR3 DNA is TGTGCCAGCAGCGGACAGGGGAGGGAAAAACTGTTTTTT. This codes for CASSGQGREKLFF.

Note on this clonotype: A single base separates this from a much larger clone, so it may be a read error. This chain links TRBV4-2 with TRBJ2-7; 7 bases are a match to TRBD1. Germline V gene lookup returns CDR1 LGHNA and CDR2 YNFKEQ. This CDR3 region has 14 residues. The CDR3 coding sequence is TGTGCCAGCAGCTACGACAGGGCCTCCTACCAGCAGTACTTC. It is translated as CASSYDRASYQQYF.

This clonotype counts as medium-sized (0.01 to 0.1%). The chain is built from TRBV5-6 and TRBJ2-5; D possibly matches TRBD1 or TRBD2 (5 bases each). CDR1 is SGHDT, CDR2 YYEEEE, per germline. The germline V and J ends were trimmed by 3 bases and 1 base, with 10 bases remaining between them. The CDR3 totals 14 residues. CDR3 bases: TGTGCCAGCAGCTCGCTCGGGGCCCAAGAGACCCAGTACTTC. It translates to CASSSLGAQETQYF.

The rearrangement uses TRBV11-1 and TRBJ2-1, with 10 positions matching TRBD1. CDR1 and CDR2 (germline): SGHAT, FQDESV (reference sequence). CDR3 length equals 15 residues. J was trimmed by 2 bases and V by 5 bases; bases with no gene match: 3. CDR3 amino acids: CASSRQGAAYNEQFF. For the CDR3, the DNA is TGTGCCAGCAGCCGACAGGGGGCAGCCTACAATGAGCAGTTCTTC.

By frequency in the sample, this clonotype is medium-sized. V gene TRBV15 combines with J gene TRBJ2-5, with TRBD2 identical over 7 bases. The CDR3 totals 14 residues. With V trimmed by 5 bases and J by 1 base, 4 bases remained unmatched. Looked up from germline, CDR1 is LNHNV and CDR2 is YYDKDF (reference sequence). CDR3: CATSPSGAQETQYF. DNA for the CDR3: TGTGCCACCAGCCCTAGCGGAGCCCAAGAGACCCAGTACTTC.

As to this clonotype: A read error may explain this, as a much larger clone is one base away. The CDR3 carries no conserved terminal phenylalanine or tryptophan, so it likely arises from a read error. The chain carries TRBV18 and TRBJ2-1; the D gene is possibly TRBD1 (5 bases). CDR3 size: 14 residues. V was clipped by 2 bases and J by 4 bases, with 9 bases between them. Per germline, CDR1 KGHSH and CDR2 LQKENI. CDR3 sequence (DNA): TGTGCCAGCTCACCAGGGGCGGTATACAATGAGCAGTTCTTA. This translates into CASSPGAVYNEQFL.

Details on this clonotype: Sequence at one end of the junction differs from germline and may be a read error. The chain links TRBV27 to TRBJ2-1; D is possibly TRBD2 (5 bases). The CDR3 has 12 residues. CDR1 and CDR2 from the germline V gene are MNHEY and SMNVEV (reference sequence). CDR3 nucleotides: TGTACCAGCAGTTTCAGCGGCTATGAGCAGTTCTTC. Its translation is CTSSFSGYEQFF.

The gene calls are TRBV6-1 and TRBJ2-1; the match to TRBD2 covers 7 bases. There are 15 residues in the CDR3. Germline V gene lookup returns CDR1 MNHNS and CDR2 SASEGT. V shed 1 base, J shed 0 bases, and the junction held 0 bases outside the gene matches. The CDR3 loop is CASSEVAGSYNEQFF. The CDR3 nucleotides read TGTGCCAGCAGTGAAGTAGCGGGCTCCTACAATGAGCAGTTCTTC.

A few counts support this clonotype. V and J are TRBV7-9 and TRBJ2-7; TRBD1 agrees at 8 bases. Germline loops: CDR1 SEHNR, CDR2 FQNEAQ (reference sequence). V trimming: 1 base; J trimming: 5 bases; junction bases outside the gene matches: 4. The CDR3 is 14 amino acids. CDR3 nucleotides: TGTGCCAGCAGCTTAGTCGCAGGGGGCAACGAGCAGTACTTC. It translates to CASSLVAGGNEQYF. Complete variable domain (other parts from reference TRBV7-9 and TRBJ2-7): DTGVSQNPRHKITKRGQNVTFRCDPISEHNRLYWYRQTLGQGPEFLTYFQNEAQLEKSRLLSDRFSAERPKGSFSTLEIQRTEQGDSAMYLCASSLVAGGNEQYFGPGTRLTVT.

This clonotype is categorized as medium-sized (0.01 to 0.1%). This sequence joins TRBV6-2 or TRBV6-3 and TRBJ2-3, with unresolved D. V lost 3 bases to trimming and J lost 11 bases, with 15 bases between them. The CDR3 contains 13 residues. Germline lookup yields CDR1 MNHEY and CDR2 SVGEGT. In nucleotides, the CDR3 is TGTGCCAGCAGTTATCAGGACCGCGTCGGGCAGTATTTT. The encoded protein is CASSYQDRVGQYF.

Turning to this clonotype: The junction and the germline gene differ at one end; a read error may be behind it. This chain's CDR3 is CASSLTGTGGSHLHF. CDR3 coding DNA: TGTGCCAGTAGTTTAACCGGGACAGGGGGTTCACACCTCCACTTT. The chain combines TRBV19 with TRBJ1-6; TRBD1 matches at 11 bases. The CDR3 has 15 residues. In germline, CDR1 is LNHDA, CDR2 SQIVND (reference sequence).

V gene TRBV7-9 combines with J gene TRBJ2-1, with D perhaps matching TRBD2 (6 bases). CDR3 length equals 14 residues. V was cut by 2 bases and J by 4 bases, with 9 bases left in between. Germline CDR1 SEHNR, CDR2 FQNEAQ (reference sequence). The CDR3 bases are TGTGCCAGCAGCTTAATGGGAGGTTACAATGAGCAGTTCTTC. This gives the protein CASSLMGGYNEQFF.

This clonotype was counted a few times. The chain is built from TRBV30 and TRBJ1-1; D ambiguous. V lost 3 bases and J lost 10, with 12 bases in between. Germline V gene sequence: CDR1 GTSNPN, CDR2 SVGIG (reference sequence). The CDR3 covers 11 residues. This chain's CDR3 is CAWSPAAGAFF. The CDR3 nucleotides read TGTGCCTGGAGCCCGGCAGCGGGAGCTTTCTTT. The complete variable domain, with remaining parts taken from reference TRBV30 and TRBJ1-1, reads SQTIHQWPATLVQPVGSPLSLECTVEGTSNPNLYWYRQAAGRGLQLLFYSVGIGQISSEVPQNLSASRPQDRQFILSSKKLLLSDSGFYLCAWSPAAGAFFGQGTRLTVV.

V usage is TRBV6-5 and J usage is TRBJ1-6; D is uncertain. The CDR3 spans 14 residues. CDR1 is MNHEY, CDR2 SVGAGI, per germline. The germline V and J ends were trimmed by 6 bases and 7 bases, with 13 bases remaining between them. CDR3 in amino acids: CASRPDGSNSPLHF. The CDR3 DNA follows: TGTGCCAGCAGACCAGACGGCTCAAATTCACCCCTCCACTTT.

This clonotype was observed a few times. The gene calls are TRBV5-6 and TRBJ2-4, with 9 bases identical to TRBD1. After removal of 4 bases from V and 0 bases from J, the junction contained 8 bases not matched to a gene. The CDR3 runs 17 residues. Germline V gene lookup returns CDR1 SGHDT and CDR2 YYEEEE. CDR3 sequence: CASSRITGGLAKNIQYF. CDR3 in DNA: TGTGCCAGCAGCCGAATAACAGGGGGCTTAGCCAAAAACATTCAGTACTTC. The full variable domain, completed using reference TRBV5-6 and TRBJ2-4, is DAGVTQSPTHLIKTRGQQVTLRCSPKSGHDTVSWYQQALGQGPQFIFQYYEEEERQRGNFPDRFSGHQFPNYSSELNVNALLLGDSALYLCASSRITGGLAKNIQYFGAGTRLSVL.

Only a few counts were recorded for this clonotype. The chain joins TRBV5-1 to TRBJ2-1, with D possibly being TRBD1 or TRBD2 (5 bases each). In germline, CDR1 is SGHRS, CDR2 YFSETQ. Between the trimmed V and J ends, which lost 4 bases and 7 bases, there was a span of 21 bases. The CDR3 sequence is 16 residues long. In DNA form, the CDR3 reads TGCGCCAGCAGCCCGGATGGGGGTGGGTACGGGAATGAGCAGTTCTTC. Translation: CASSPDGGGYGNEQFF.